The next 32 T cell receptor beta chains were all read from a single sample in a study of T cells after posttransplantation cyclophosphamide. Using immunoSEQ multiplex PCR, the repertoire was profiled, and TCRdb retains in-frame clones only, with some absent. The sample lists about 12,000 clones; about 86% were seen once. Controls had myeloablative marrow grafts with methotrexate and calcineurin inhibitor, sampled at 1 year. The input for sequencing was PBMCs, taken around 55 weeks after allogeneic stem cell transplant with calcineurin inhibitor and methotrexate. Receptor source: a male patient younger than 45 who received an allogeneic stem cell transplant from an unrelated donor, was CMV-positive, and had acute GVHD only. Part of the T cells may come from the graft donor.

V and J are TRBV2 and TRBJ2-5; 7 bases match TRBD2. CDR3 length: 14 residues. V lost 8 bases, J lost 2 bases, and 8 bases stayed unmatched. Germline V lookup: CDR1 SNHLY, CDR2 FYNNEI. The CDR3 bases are TGTGCCAGCCTTGTCCCGGGACTACAAGAGACCCAGTACTTC. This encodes CASLVPGLQETQYF.

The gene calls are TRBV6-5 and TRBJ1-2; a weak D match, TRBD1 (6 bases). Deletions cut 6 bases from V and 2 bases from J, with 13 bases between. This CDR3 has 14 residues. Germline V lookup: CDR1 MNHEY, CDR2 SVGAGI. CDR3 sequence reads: CASRLSTGNYGYTF. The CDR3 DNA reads TGTGCCAGCAGGCTTAGTACAGGGAACTATGGCTACACCTTC.

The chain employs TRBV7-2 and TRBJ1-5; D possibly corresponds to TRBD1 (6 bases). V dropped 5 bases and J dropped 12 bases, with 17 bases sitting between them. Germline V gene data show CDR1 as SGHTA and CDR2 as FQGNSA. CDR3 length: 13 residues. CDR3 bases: TGTGCCAGCAGCCCTCAACCTCAGGGGAACCAGCATTTT. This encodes CASSPQPQGNQHF.

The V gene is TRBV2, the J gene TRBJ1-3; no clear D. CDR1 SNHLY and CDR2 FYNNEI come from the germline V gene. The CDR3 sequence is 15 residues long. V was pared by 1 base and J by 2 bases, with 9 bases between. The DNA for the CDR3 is TGTGCCAGCAGTGAAGGATTACAGCCTGGAAACACCATATATTTT. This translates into CASSEGLQPGNTIYF.

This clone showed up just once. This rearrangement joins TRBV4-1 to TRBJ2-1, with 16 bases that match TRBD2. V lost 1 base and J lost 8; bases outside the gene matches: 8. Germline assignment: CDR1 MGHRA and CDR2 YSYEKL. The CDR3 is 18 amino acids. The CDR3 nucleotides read TGCGCCAGCAGCCAAGTTGATCTGGGACTAGCGGGGGGGCATGAGCAGTTCTTC. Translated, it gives CASSQVDLGLAGGHEQFF.

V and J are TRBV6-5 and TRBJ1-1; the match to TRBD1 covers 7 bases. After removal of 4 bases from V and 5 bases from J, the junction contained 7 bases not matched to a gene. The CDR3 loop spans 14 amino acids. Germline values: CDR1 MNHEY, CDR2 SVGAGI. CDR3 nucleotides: TGTGCCAGCAGTTCGACAGGGAAAGGAACTGAAGCTTTCTTT. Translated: CASSSTGKGTEAFF.

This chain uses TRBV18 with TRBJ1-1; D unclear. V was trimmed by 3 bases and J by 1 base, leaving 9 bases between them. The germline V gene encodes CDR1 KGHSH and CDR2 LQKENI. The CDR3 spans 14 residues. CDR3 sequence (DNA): TGTGCCAGCTCACCGGAGGCAGGGAACACTGAAGCTTTCTTT. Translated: CASSPEAGNTEAFF. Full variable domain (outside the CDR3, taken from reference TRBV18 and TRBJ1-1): NAGVMQNPRHLVRRRGQEARLRCSPMKGHSHVYWYRQLPEEGLKFMVYLQKENIIDESGMPKERFSAEFPKEGPSILRIQQVVRGDSAAYFCASSPEAGNTEAFFGQGTRLTVV.

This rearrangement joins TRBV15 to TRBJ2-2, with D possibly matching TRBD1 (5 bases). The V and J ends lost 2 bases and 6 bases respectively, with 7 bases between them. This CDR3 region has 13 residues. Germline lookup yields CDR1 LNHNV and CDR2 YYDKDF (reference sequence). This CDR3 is CATSRMTAGELFF. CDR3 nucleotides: TGTGCCACCAGCAGAATGACAGCCGGGGAGCTGTTTTTT. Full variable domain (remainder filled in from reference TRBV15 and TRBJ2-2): DAMVIQNPRYQVTQFGKPVTLSCSQTLNHNVMYWYQQKSSQAPKLLFHYYDKDFNNEADTPDNFQSRRPNTSFCFLDIRSPGLGDTAMYLCATSRMTAGELFFGEGSRLTVL.

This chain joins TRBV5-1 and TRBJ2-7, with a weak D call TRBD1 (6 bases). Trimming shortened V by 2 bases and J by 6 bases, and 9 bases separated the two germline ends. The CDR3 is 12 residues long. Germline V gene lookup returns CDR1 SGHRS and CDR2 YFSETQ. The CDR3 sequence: CASSLTGTEQYF. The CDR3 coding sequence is TGCGCCAGCAGCTTAACAGGGACCGAGCAGTACTTC.

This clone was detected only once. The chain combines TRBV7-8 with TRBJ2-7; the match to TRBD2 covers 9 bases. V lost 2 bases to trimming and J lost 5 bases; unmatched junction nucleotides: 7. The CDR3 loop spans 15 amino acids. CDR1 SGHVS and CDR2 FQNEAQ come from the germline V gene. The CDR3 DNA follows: TGTGCCAGCAGCTTATCGGCGGGGGGGCCCGACGAGCAGTACTTC. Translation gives CASSLSAGGPDEQYF.

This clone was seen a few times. The CDR3 protein is CASSVTVTGNEKLFF. The CDR3 DNA is TGTGCCAGCAGCGTAACGGTCACAGGCAATGAAAAACTGTTTTTT. The chain links TRBV25-1 to TRBJ1-4; perhaps TRBD1 as D (5 bases). Germline V gives CDR1 MGHDK, CDR2 SYGVNS. V was shortened by 6 bases and J by 5 bases, with 16 bases between the two germline ends. The CDR3 runs 15 residues.

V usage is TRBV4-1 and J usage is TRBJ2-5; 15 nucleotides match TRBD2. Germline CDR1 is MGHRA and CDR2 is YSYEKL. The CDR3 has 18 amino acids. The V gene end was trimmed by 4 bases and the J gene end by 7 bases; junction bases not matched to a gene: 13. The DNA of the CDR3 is TGCGCCAGCAGCCCGCGGACTAGCGGGGGGGCCAGTTTAGGGACCCAGTACTTC. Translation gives CASSPRTSGGASLGTQYF.

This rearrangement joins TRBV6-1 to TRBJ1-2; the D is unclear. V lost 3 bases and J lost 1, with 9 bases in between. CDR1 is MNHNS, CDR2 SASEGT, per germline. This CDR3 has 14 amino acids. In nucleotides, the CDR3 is TGTGCCAGCAGTGATGGAGGGAATAACTATGGCTACACCTTC. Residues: CASSDGGNNYGYTF.

The CDR3 here is CASSDGGGTDTQYF. Here the CDR3 DNA reads TGTGCCAGCAGTGACGGCGGGGGCACAGATACGCAGTATTTT. The V gene is TRBV6-4, the J gene TRBJ2-3, with D perhaps matching TRBD2 (6 bases). V shed 2 bases and J shed 1 base, with 7 bases lying between them. CDR3 length: 14 residues. The germline CDR1 and CDR2 sequences are MRHNA and SNTAGT.

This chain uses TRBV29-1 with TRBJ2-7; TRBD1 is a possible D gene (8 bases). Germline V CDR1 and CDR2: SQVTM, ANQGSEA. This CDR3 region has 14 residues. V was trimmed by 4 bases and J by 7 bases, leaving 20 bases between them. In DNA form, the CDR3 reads TGCAGCGTTGTGCGGGGGACAGGTTGGATTGAGCAGTACTTC. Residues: CSVVRGTGWIEQYF.

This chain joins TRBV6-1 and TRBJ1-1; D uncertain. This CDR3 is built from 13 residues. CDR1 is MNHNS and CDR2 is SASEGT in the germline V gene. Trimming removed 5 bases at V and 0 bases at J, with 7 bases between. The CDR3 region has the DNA TGTGCCAGCAGTATTCTAGTGAACACTGAAGCTTTCTTT. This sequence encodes CASSILVNTEAFF.

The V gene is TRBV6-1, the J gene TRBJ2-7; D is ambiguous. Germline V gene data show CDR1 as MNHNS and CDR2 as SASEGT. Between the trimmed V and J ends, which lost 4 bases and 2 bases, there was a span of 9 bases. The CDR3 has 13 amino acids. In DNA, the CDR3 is TGTGCCAGCAGTGCCCAGGAAACCTACGAGCAGTACTTC. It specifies CASSAQETYEQYF.

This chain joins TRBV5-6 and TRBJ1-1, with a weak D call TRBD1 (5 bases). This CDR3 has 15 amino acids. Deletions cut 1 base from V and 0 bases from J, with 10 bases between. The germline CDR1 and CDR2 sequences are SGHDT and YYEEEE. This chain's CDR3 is CASSLPATVNTEAFF. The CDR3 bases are TGTGCCAGCAGCTTGCCGGCGACAGTGAACACTGAAGCTTTCTTT.

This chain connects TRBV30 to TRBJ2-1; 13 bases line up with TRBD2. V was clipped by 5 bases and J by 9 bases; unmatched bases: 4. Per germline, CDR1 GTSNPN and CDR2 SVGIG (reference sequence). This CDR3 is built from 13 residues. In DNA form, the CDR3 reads TGTGCCTGGGGACTAGCGGGGGCCTTTGAGCAGTTCTTC. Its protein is CAWGLAGAFEQFF.

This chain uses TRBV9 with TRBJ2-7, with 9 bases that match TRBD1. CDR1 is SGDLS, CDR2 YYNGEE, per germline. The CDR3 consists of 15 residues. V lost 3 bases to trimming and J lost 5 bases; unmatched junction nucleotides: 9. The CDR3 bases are TGTGCCAGCAGCGCGGGGACAGGGAAACGCAACGAGCAGTACTTC. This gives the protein CASSAGTGKRNEQYF.

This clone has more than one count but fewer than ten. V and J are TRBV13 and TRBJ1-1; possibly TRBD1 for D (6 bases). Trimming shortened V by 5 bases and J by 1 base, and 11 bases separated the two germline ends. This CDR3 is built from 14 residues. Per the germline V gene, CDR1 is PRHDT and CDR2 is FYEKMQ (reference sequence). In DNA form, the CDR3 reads TGTGCCAGCAGCGTGACAGGAGCGAACACTGAAGCTTTCTTT. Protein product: CASSVTGANTEAFF. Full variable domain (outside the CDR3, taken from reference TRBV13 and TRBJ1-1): AAGVIQSPRHLIKEKRETATLKCYPIPRHDTVYWYQQGPGQDPQFLISFYEKMQSDKGSIPDRFSAQQFSDYHSELNMSSLELGDSALYFCASSVTGANTEAFFGQGTRLTVV.

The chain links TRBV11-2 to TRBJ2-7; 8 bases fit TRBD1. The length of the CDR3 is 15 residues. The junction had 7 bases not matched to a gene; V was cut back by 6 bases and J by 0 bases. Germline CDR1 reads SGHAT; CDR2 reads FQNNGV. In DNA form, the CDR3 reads TGTGCCAGCAGACCACTGGGACAGGACTCCTACGAGCAGTACTTC. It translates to CASRPLGQDSYEQYF. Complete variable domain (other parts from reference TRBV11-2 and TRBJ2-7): EAGVAQSPRYKIIEKRQSVAFWCNPISGHATLYWYQQILGQGPKLLIQFQNNGVVDDSQLPKDRFSAERLKGVDSTLKIQPAKLEDSAVYLCASRPLGQDSYEQYFGPGTRLTVT.

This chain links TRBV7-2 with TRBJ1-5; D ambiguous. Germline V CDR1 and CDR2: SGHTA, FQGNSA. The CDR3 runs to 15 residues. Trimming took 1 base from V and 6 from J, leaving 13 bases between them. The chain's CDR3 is CASSLGAGLSQPQHF. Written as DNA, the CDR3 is TGTGCCAGCAGCTTAGGGGCAGGTCTTAGTCAGCCCCAGCATTTT.

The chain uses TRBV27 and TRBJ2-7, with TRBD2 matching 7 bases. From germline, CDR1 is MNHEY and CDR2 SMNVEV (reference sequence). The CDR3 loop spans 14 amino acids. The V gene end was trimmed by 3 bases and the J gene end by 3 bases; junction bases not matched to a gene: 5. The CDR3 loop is CASSLGGRIYEQYF. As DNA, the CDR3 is TGTGCCAGCAGTTTGGGCGGGAGAATCTACGAGCAGTACTTC.

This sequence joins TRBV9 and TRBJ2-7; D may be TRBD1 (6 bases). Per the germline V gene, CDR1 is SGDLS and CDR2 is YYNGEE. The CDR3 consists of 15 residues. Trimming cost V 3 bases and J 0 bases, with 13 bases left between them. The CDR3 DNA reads TGTGCCAGCAGCGCAGGGCCAGGGGCCTCCTACGAGCAGTACTTC. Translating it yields CASSAGPGASYEQYF.

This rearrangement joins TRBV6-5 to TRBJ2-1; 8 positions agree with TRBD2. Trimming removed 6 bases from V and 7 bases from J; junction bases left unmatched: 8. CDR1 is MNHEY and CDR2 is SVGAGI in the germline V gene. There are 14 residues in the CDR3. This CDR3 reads CASSRGLVGNEQFF. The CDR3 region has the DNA TGTGCCAGCAGCCGGGGACTAGTTGGAAATGAGCAGTTCTTC.

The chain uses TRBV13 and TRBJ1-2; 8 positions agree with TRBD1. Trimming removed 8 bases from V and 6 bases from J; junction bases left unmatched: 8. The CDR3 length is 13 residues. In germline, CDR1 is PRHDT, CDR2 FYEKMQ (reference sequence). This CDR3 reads CASGRTGFHGYTF. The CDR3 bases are TGTGCCAGCGGCCGGACAGGGTTTCATGGCTACACCTTC.

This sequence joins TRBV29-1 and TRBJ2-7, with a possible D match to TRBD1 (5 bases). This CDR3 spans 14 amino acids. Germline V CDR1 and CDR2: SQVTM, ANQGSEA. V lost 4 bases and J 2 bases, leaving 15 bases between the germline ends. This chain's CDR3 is CSVGAGPDTYEQYF. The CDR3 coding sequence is TGCAGCGTTGGAGCAGGGCCCGATACCTACGAGCAGTACTTC.

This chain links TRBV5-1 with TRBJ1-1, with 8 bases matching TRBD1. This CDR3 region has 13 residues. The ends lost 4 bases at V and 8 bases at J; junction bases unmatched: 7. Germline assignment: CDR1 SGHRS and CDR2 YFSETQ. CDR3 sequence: CASSRPGQVEAFF. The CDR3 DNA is TGCGCCAGCAGCCGTCCGGGACAGGTGGAAGCTTTCTTT.

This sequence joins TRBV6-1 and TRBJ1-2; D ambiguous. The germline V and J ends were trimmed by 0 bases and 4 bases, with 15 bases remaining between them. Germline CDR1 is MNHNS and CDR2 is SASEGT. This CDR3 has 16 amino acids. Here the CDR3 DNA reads TGTGCCAGCAGTGAAGCGCTCGGTCCCACCGGCTATGGCTACACCTTC. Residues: CASSEALGPTGYGYTF.

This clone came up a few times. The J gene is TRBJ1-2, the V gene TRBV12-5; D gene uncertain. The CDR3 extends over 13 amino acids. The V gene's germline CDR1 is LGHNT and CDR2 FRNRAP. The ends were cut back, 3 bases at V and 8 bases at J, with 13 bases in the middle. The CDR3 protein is CASGFSTPGGYTF. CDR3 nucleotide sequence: TGTGCTAGTGGTTTCTCCACCCCGGGGGGCTACACCTTC.

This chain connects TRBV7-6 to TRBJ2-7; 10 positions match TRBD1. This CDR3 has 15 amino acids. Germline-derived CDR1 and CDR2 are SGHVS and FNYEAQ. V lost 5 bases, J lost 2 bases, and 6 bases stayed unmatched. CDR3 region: CASSSQDRGPYEQYF. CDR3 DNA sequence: TGTGCCAGCAGCAGCCAAGACAGGGGGCCCTACGAGCAGTACTTC.